The clone carrying this T cell receptor beta chain was observed a single time. No antigen is known for it. The CDR3 is made up of 14 amino acids. Trimming left V 0 bases short and J 1 base short, with 8 bases between. Germline loops: CDR1 SGHRS, CDR2 YFSETQ. The record originates from a study of T cells after yellow fever vaccination. Study-level information: Those fractions that held only low numbers of cells were prepared using the SMART-Seq v4 Ultra Low Input RNA kit. Notes on the study in general: Once the booster was given, most primary-vaccination clones reappeared, at more than 95% for CD4 and more than 85% for CD8.

Template switching with 5'RACE generated the TCR cDNA and added a universal primer site and UMIs. TCRdb re-derived calls from the 5' RACE reads in MiXCR, one entry per CDR3 protein. The sample gives 180,000 or so distinct CDR3 sequences, around 10% of which show up once; 30% to 45% is in the top ten. The rearrangement joins TRBV5-1 to TRBJ2-7; D perhaps matches TRBD2 (7 bases). Sequences were derived from CD8+ T cells sorted from PBMCs, sampled 15 days after the yellow fever booster vaccination. This TCR derives from a man aged 18 to 29 who received the YFV17D yellow fever vaccine. CDR3 amino acids: CASSLEGGSYEQYV. The CDR3 DNA sequence: TGCGCCAGCAGCTTGGAGGGGGGGTCCTACGAGCAGTACGTC.